This T cell receptor (beta chain) was recovered during a study of blood T cell repertoires in COVID-19. Method: immunoSEQ multiplex PCR; TCRdb's copy keeps in-frame clones and lacks some. The repertoire holds approximately 150,000 clones, roughly 80% seen once, with about 2.2% in the top ten. Sequencing used PBMCs or T cells enriched from blood (not recorded which). The receptor was isolated from a man aged 35 to 55 with acute COVID-19.

CDR3 protein: CASSQDWGGSFYNEQFF. The DNA for the CDR3 is TGCGCCAGCAGCCAAGATTGGGGCGGGAGTTTCTACAATGAGCAGTTCTTC. The V gene is TRBV4-1, the J gene TRBJ2-1; 7 positions agree with TRBD2. Trimming removed 0 bases from V and 3 bases from J; junction bases left unmatched: 8. Germline CDR1 reads MGHRA; CDR2 reads YSYEKL. There are 17 residues in the CDR3.